This passage covers 8 T cell receptor beta chains from one sample sequenced in a study of healthy donors' naive CD4 and CD8 T cells. A linear amplification protocol produced the TCR libraries from about 510 ng of total RNA. MiXCR, applied by TCRdb to the reads, yields one record per CDR3 protein. Of about 200,000 distinct CDR3 sequences in the sample, under 85% were seen once. Sequencing was carried out using naive CD4+ and CD8+ T cells sorted from blood, pooled from several donors. These receptors all come from a pool of human donors in good health; the sample pools cells from several healthy donors.

This chain uses TRBV28 with TRBJ2-7; weak D call: TRBD1 (6 bases). CDR1 is MDHEN and CDR2 is SYDVKM in the germline V gene. V shed 6 bases and J shed 2 bases, with 17 bases lying between them. CDR3 length: 15 amino acids. The CDR3 spells CASRLFRDTPYEQYF. CDR3 in DNA: TGTGCCAGCAGACTCTTCCGGGACACCCCCTACGAGCAGTACTTC. Drawing the rest from reference TRBV28 and TRBJ2-7, the complete variable domain is DVKVTQSSRYLVKRTGEKVFLECVQDMDHENMFWYRQDPGLGLRLIYFSYDVKMKEKGDIPEGYSVSREKKERFSLILESASTNQTSMYLCASRLFRDTPYEQYFGPGTRLTVT.

This clonotype turned up a few times. The genes are TRBV29-1 and TRBJ2-7, with a possible D match to TRBD1 (5 bases). The V end was cut by 1 base, the J end by 2 bases, with 12 bases between. CDR1 is SQVTM and CDR2 is ANQGSEA in the germline V gene. The CDR3 covers 14 residues. This CDR3 is CSVEGTTSTYEQYF. The CDR3 nucleotides are TGCAGCGTTGAAGGGACAACATCAACCTACGAGCAGTACTTC.

This chain joins TRBV29-1 and TRBJ1-1; no firm D call. The V end was cut by 6 bases, the J end by 1 base, with 9 bases between. The CDR3 is 12 amino acids. Germline V lookup: CDR1 SQVTM, CDR2 ANQGSEA. The CDR3: CSVKRENTEAFF. CDR3 bases: TGCAGCGTGAAACGGGAGAACACTGAAGCTTTCTTT.

This clonotype was counted a single time. This chain connects TRBV12-5 to TRBJ1-5; D is ambiguous. CDR1 and CDR2 from the germline V gene are LGHNT and FRNRAP. V dropped 7 bases and J dropped 3 bases, with 19 bases sitting between them. The CDR3 totals 16 residues. CDR3 amino acids: CASAQRPKGDNQPQHF. The CDR3 DNA reads as TGTGCTAGTGCCCAAAGACCGAAGGGCGACAATCAGCCCCAGCATTTT.

This chain links TRBV2 with TRBJ1-1; maybe TRBD1 (5 bases). The germline CDR1 and CDR2 sequences are SNHLY and FYNNEI. The CDR3 extends over 14 amino acids. V was shortened by 8 bases and J by 1 base, with 14 bases between the two germline ends. The CDR3 DNA reads as TGTGCCAGCCGCCGGGGACTTTCGAACACTGAAGCTTTCTTT. This codes for CASRRGLSNTEAFF. The whole variable domain, filled in from reference TRBV2 and TRBJ1-1, reads EPEVTQTPSHQVTQMGQEVILRCVPISNHLYFYWYRQILGQKVEFLVSFYNNEISEKSEIFDDQFSVERPDGSNFTLKIRSTKLEDSAMYFCASRRGLSNTEAFFGQGTRLTVV.

This CDR3 is CASSVRQATNYGYTF. The CDR3 DNA reads as TGCGCCAGCAGCGTAAGACAGGCGACTAACTATGGCTACACCTTC. J is TRBJ1-2 and V is TRBV5-1, with D tentatively TRBD1 (6 bases). The CDR3 length is 15 residues. The germline V gene encodes CDR1 SGHRS and CDR2 YFSETQ. The ends were cut back, 4 bases at V and 0 bases at J, with 13 bases in the middle.

The V and J genes are TRBV6-2 or TRBV6-3 and TRBJ2-1; the match to TRBD2 covers 11 bases. J gave up 8 bases and V 5 bases, and 11 bases lay outside the gene matches. The CDR3 is 16 residues long. Germline V gives CDR1 MNHEY, CDR2 SVGEGT. The CDR3 DNA sequence: TGTGCCAGCAGTAATCCCACTAGCGGGAGTCTCGATGAGCAGTTCTTC. Its translation: CASSNPTSGSLDEQFF.

V and J are TRBV6-5 and TRBJ1-1, with 8 bases lining up with TRBD1. V gave up 5 bases and J gave up 11 bases; unmatched junction bases: 7. The CDR3 contains 12 residues. Germline V CDR1 and CDR2: MNHEY, SVGAGI. CDR3 sequence reads: CASSQRQGRAFF. The CDR3 DNA sequence: TGTGCCAGCAGTCAGAGACAGGGGAGGGCTTTCTTT.